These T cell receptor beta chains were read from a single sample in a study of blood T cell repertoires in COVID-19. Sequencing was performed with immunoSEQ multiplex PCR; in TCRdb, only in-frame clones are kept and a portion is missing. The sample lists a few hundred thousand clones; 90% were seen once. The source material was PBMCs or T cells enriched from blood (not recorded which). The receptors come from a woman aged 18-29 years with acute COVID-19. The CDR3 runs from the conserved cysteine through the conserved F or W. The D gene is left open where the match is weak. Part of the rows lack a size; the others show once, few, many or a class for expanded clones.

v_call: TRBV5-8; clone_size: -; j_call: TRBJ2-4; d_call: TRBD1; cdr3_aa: CASSTGGIGWDIQYF; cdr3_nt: TGTGCCAGCAGCACAGGGGGCATTGGATGGGACATTCAGTACTTC
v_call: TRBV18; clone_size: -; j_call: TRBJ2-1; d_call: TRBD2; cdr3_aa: CASSPPAGGYGEQFF; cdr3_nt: TGTGCCAGCTCACCACCGGCGGGAGGTTATGGTGAGCAGTTCTTC
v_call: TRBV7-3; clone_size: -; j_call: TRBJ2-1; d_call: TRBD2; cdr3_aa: CASSPQLATNEQFF; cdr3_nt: TGTGCCAGCAGCCCTCAACTAGCGACCAATGAGCAGTTCTTC
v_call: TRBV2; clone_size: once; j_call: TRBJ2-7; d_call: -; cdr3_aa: CASRAGTLSSYEQYF; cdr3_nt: TGTGCCAGCAGGGCAGGGACTCTTAGCTCCTACGAGCAGTACTTC
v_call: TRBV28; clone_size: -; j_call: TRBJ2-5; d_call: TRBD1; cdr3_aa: CASSFRTGLRQETQYF; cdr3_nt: TGTGCCAGCAGTTTCCGGACAGGTCTGCGTCAAGAGACCCAGTACTTC
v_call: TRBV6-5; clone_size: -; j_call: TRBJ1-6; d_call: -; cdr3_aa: CASRDNRDSPLHF; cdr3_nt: TGTGCCAGCAGGGACAATCGGGATTCACCCCTCCACTTT
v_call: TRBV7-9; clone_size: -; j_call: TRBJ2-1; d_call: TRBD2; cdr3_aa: CASSLGREGYNEQFF; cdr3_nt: TGTGCCAGCAGCTTAGGGCGGGAGGGGTACAATGAGCAGTTCTTC
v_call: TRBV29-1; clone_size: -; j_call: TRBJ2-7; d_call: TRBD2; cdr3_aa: CSVKGLAGGPDEQYF; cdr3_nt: TGCAGCGTTAAGGGACTAGCGGGAGGGCCTGACGAGCAGTACTTC
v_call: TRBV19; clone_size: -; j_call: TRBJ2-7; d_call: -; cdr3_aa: CASSMQGMGEQYF; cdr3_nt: TGTGCCAGTAGTATGCAGGGAATGGGGGAGCAGTACTTC
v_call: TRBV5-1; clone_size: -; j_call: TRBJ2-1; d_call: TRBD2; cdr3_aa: CASSLETSGLGEQFF; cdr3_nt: TGCGCCAGCAGCTTGGAGACTAGCGGACTCGGTGAGCAGTTCTTC
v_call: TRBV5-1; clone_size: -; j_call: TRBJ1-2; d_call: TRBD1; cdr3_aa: CASSLLGTGNYGYTF; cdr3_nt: TGCGCCAGCAGCCTACTCGGGACAGGGAACTATGGCTACACCTTC
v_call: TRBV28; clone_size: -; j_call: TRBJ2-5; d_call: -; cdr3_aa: CASSSLFYSGQGSETQYF; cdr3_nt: TGTGCCAGCAGTTCCCTTTTCTACTCCGGCCAGGGGTCAGAGACCCAGTACTTC
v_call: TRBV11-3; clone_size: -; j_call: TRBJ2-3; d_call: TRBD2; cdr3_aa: CASSRGTSGTDTQYF; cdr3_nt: TGTGCCAGCAGTCGGGGGACTAGCGGCACAGATACGCAGTATTTT
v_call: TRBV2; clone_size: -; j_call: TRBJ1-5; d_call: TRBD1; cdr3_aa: CASSEALGTGGLYSNQPQHF; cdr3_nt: TGTGCCAGCAGTGAAGCGCTTGGGACAGGGGGGCTATATAGCAATCAGCCCCAGCATTTT
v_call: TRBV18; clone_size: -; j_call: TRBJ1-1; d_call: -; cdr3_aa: CASSSLSAEAFF; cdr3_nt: TGTGCCAGCTCATCACTTTCCGCTGAAGCTTTCTTT
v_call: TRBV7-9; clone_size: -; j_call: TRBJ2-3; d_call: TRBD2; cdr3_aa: CASSLRLAGKPDTQYF; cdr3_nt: TGTGCCAGCAGCTTAAGGCTAGCGGGTAAACCAGATACGCAGTATTTT
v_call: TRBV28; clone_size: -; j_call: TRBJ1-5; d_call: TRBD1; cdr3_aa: CASSLLGQGRQPQHF; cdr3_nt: TGTGCCAGCAGTTTACTCGGACAGGGGAGACAGCCCCAGCATTTT
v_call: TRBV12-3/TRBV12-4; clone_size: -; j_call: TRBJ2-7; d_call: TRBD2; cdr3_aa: CASRQGLAGEQYF; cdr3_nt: TGTGCCAGCAGACAAGGACTAGCGGGCGAGCAGTACTTC
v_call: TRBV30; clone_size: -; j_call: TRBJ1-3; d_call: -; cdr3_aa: CAWGRAGNTIYF; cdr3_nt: TGTGCCTGGGGCCGGGCTGGAAACACCATATATTTT
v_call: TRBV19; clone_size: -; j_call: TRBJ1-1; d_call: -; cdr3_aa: CASSIAGFRILAFF; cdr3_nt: TGTGCCAGTAGTATCGCAGGGTTTCGAATTCTTGCTTTCTTT
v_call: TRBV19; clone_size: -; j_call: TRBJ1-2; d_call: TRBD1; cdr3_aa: CATTGGNYGYTF; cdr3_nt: TGTGCCACCACAGGGGGTAACTATGGCTACACCTTC
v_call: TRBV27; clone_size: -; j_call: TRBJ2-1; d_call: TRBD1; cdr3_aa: CASGNRGYNEQFF; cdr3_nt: TGTGCCAGCGGGAACAGGGGGTACAATGAGCAGTTCTTC
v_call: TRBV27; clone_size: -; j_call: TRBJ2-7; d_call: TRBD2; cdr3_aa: CASTLSGSRPYEQYF; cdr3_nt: TGTGCCAGCACTCTTAGCGGGAGCCGCCCCTACGAGCAGTACTTC
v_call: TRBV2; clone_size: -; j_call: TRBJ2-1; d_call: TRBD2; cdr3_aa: CASSELLAFHEQFF; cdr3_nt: TGTGCCAGCAGTGAACTACTAGCGTTCCATGAGCAGTTCTTC
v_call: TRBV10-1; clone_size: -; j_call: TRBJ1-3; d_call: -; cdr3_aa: CASSDGGSGNTIYF; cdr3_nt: TGCGCCAGCAGTGACGGAGGCTCTGGAAACACCATATATTTT
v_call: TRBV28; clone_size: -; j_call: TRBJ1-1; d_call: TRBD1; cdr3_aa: CASTTTGGVKWTEAFF; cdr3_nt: TGTGCCAGCACCACCACAGGGGGGGTGAAGTGGACTGAAGCTTTCTTT
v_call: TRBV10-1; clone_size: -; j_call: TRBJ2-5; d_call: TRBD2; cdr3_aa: CASKGVGVAGDLETQYF; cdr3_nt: TGCGCCAGCAAAGGGGTGGGTGTAGCGGGAGACCTGGAGACCCAGTACTTC